Listed here are 20 T cell receptor beta chains from one sample, sequenced in a study of cytomegalovirus exposure and HLA in healthy donors. PCR used 60 Vbeta primers and 13 Jbeta primers. Profiled with immunoSEQ multiplex PCR; TCRdb holds only in-frame clones, not every one. The table lists roughly 71,000 clones, about 78% of them singletons. Sequenced input: PBMCs. The receptors originated from a girl between 5 and 17 years old in good health and CMV-seropositive.

The CDR3 sequence: CASSVTGLYGEQFF. CDR3 coding DNA: TGTGCCAGCAGCGTCACAGGGCTGTACGGTGAGCAGTTCTTC. The gene calls are TRBV9 and TRBJ2-1; weak D call: TRBD1 (6 bases). Trimming stripped 2 bases from V and 9 bases from J, with 15 bases between. The CDR3 contains 14 residues. Germline V gives CDR1 SGDLS, CDR2 YYNGEE. Variable domain in full (rest from reference TRBV9 and TRBJ2-1): DSGVTQTPKHLITATGQRVTLRCSPRSGDLSVYWYQQSLDQGLQFLIQYYNGEERAKGNILERFSAQQFPDLHSELNLSSLELGDSALYFCASSVTGLYGEQFFGPGTRLTVL.

The chain combines TRBV29-1 with TRBJ2-5; weak D call: TRBD1 (6 bases). This CDR3 spans 14 amino acids. The germline gives CDR1 SQVTM, CDR2 ANQGSEA. V was trimmed by 1 base and J by 5 bases, leaving 14 bases between them. The CDR3 loop reads CSVEVQQGWETQYF. The CDR3 nucleotides are TGCAGCGTTGAAGTTCAACAGGGATGGGAGACCCAGTACTTC.

The CDR3 sequence is CSVALLAGGTGELFF. The DNA of the CDR3 is TGCAGCGTTGCTCTACTAGCGGGAGGGACCGGGGAGCTGTTTTTT. The chain uses TRBV29-1 and TRBJ2-2, with 13 bases aligning to TRBD2. The V gene end was trimmed by 4 bases and the J gene end by 5 bases; junction bases not matched to a gene: 4. Per the germline V gene, CDR1 is SQVTM and CDR2 is ANQGSEA. The CDR3 extends over 15 amino acids.

V usage is TRBV6-5 and J usage is TRBJ1-1; 7 positions agree with TRBD1. With V trimmed by 0 bases and J by 6 bases, 7 bases remained unmatched. The CDR3 consists of 15 residues. Germline assignment: CDR1 MNHEY and CDR2 SVGAGI. The CDR3 reads CASSYSGGRGAEAFF. CDR3 sequence (DNA): TGTGCCAGCAGTTACTCGGGGGGCAGGGGGGCTGAAGCTTTCTTT.

The chain has TRBV15 and TRBJ2-2, with D perhaps matching TRBD1 (6 bases). V was clipped by 1 base and J by 7 bases, with 16 bases between them. This CDR3 region has 16 residues. The germline V gene has CDR1 LNHNV and CDR2 YYDKDF (reference sequence). The CDR3 is CATSRAGRGVGGELFF. CDR3 bases: TGTGCCACCAGCAGAGCCGGCAGGGGTGTTGGCGGGGAGCTGTTTTTT.

This chain links TRBV6-5 with TRBJ2-7; 10 bases map to TRBD1. This CDR3 is 14 amino acids long. CDR1 is MNHEY, CDR2 SVGAGI, per germline. J was trimmed by 3 bases and V by 6 bases; bases with no gene match: 5. The CDR3 sequence is CASSKDRGNYEQYF. The CDR3 nucleotides are TGTGCCAGCAGCAAGGACAGGGGGAACTACGAGCAGTACTTC.

This clone was detected only a few times. This chain joins TRBV5-6 and TRBJ2-3; 11 bases are shared with TRBD2. This CDR3 spans 17 amino acids. The junction had 15 bases not matched to a gene; V was cut back by 4 bases and J by 8 bases. Germline V gives CDR1 SGHDT, CDR2 YYEEEE. The CDR3 is CASSLRWVAGGEATQYF. CDR3 nucleotides: TGTGCCAGCAGCCTCCGATGGGTAGCGGGGGGGGAGGCTACGCAGTATTTT.

The chain uses TRBV6-1 and TRBJ1-2; 8 bases match TRBD1. The CDR3 extends over 14 amino acids. V shed 7 bases and J 4 bases; nucleotides not matched to a gene: 8. Per germline, CDR1 MNHNS and CDR2 SASEGT. The CDR3 region is CASTSTGAAYGYTF. CDR3 coding DNA: TGTGCCAGCACCTCGACAGGGGCGGCCTATGGCTACACCTTC.

The chain joins TRBV19 to TRBJ2-5; 8 nucleotides align to TRBD2. J lost 2 bases, V lost 2 bases, and 4 bases had no gene match. Germline-derived CDR1 and CDR2 are LNHDA and SQIVND (reference sequence). The CDR3 is 15 residues long. The chain's CDR3 is CASSIQLAAQETQYF. In DNA form, the CDR3 reads TGTGCCAGTAGTATACAACTAGCGGCGCAAGAGACCCAGTACTTC.

J is TRBJ1-5 and V is TRBV7-8; the D is unclear. The CDR3 contains 14 residues. Germline CDR1 and CDR2: SGHVS and FQNEAQ. V gave up 5 bases and J gave up 7 bases, with 15 bases separating them. CDR3: CASSPFIAGQPQHF. In nucleotides, the CDR3 is TGTGCCAGCAGCCCATTTATCGCCGGGCAGCCCCAGCATTTT.

This clone was detected only once. The gene calls are TRBV30 and TRBJ2-5; tentative D call: TRBD1 (5 bases). This CDR3 comprises 15 residues. Trimming took off 1 base at V and 0 bases at J, with 12 bases between the two ends. Germline V gene sequence: CDR1 GTSNPN, CDR2 SVGIG (reference sequence). CDR3 nucleotide sequence: TGTGCCTGGAGTGATGGGGCCACGGACCAAGAGACCCAGTACTTC. Translated, it gives CAWSDGATDQETQYF.

The V and J genes are TRBV7-6 and TRBJ1-1; D call uncertain. Trimming removed 1 base from V and 2 bases from J, with 8 bases in between. Per the germline V gene, CDR1 is SGHVS and CDR2 is FNYEAQ. The CDR3 length is 14 residues. This chain's CDR3 is CASSLGSANTEAFF. CDR3 coding DNA: TGTGCCAGCAGCTTAGGAAGCGCTAACACTGAAGCTTTCTTT.

The V and J genes are TRBV7-2 and TRBJ2-3, with 8 bases fitting TRBD2. The CDR3 totals 13 residues. V lost 6 bases to trimming and J lost 9 bases; unmatched junction nucleotides: 8. Germline V gene data show CDR1 as SGHTA and CDR2 as FQGNSA. The CDR3 region has the DNA TGTGCCAGCAGTATCGGGAGGGTGGACACGCAGTATTTT. Its translation: CASSIGRVDTQYF.

This CDR3 reads CASAEVNTEAFF. CDR3 in DNA: TGTGCCAGCGCGGAAGTGAACACTGAAGCTTTCTTT. This chain links TRBV5-4 with TRBJ1-1; D is uncertain. The CDR3 has 12 residues. Trimming removed 7 bases at V and 0 bases at J, with 7 bases between. CDR1 and CDR2 (germline): SGHNT, YYREEE (reference sequence).

In this sample, this clone turned up once. J is TRBJ2-7 and V is TRBV4-1; 10 bases match TRBD2. The CDR3 is 17 residues long. J lost 4 bases, V lost 1 base, and 10 bases had no gene match. Germline values: CDR1 MGHRA, CDR2 YSYEKL. The CDR3 coding sequence is TGCGCCAGCAGCCAAGTGGCTAGCGGGGGCCCTTTGTACGAGCAGTACGTC. Its protein product is CASSQVASGGPLYEQYV.

The chain employs TRBV7-2 and TRBJ2-2, with D uncertain. CDR1 is SGHTA and CDR2 is FQGNSA in the germline V gene. V dropped 5 bases and J dropped 7 bases, with 17 bases sitting between them. The CDR3 has 15 amino acids. As DNA, the CDR3 is TGTGCCAGCAGCGCCCGAAGTTTTACTGGCGGGGAGCTGTTTTTT. Residues: CASSARSFTGGELFF.

The chain uses TRBV4-1 and TRBJ1-1, with D possibly TRBD1 on 5 matching bases. The length of the CDR3 is 15 residues. V lost 3 bases and J lost 5, with 16 bases in between. Germline V CDR1 and CDR2: MGHRA, YSYEKL. This CDR3 reads CASSHPYGASTEAFF. CDR3 DNA: TGCGCCAGCAGCCATCCGTATGGGGCAAGTACTGAAGCTTTCTTT.

The sample holds a few counts of this clone. This chain joins TRBV30 and TRBJ1-4; D possibly corresponds to TRBD1 (6 bases). The CDR3 contains 12 residues. Germline CDR1 is GTSNPN and CDR2 is SVGIG (reference sequence). Trimming stripped 1 base from V and 10 bases from J, with 10 bases between. The CDR3 loop is CAWSGQVLKLFF. The CDR3 bases are TGTGCCTGGAGTGGACAGGTCCTAAAACTGTTTTTT.

V gene TRBV27 combines with J gene TRBJ2-7; 8 bases map to TRBD1. The germline V gene encodes CDR1 MNHEY and CDR2 SMNVEV (reference sequence). The CDR3 spans 18 residues. Trimming cost V 7 bases and J 2 bases; bases outside gene matches: 19. The CDR3 bases are TGTGCCAGCACGCCAAGCTGGGGAGACAGGGGTGAAACCTACGAGCAGTACTTC. This encodes CASTPSWGDRGETYEQYF.

The genes are TRBV28 and TRBJ1-1, with TRBD1 identical over 8 bases. This CDR3 spans 14 amino acids. CDR1 MDHEN and CDR2 SYDVKM come from the germline V gene. V trimming: 5 bases; J trimming: 4 bases; junction bases outside the gene matches: 6. CDR3 sequence reads: CASSPSQGGTEAFF. CDR3 sequence (DNA): TGTGCCAGCAGTCCTTCACAGGGGGGCACTGAAGCTTTCTTT.